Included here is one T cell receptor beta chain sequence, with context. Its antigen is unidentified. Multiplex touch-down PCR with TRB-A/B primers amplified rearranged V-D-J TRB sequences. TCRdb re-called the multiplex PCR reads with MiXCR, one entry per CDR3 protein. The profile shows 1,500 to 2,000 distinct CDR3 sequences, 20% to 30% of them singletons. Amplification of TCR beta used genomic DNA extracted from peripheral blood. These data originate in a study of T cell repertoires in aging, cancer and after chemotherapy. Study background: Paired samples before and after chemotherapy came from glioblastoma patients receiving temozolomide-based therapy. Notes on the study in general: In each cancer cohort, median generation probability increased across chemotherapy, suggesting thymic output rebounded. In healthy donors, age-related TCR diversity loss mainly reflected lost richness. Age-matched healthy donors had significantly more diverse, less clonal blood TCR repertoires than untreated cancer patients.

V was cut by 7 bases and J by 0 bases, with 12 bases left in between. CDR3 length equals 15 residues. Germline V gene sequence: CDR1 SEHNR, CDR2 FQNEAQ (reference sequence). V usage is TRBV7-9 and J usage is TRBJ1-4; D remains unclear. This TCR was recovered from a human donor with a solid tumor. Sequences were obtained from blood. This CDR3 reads CASTARPATNEKLFF. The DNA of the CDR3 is TGTGCCAGCACGGCGCGACCTGCAACTAATGAAAAACTGTTTTTT.